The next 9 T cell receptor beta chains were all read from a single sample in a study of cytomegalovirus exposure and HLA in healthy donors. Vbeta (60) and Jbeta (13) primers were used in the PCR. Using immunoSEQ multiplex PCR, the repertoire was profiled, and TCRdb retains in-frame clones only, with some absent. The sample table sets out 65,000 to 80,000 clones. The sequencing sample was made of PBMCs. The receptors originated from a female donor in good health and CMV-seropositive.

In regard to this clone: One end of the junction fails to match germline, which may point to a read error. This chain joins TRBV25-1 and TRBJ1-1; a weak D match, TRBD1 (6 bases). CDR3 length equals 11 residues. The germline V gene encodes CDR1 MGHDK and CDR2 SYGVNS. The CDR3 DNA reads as TGTGCCAGCAGTGCAAACAGGGAAGATTTCTTT. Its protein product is CASSANREDFF. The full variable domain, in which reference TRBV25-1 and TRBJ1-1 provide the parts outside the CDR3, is EADIYQTPRYLVIGTGKKITLECSQTMGHDKMYWYQQDPGMELHLIHYSYGVNSTEKGDLSSESTVSRIRTEHFPLTLESARPSHTSQYLCASSANREDFFGQGTRLTVV.

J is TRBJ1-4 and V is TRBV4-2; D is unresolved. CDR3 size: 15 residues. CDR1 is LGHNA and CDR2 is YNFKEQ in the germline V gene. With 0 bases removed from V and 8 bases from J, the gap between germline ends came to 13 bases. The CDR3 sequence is CASSQDRGSREKLFF. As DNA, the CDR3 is TGTGCCAGCAGCCAAGATCGCGGCAGTAGGGAAAAACTGTTTTTT.

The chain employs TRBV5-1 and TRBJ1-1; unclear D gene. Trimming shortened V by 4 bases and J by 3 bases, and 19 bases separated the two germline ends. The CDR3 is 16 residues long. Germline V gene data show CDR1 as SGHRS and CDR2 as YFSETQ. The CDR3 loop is CASSQSGGYLDTEAFF. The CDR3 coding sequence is TGCGCCAGCAGCCAATCAGGAGGGTATCTTGACACTGAAGCTTTCTTT.

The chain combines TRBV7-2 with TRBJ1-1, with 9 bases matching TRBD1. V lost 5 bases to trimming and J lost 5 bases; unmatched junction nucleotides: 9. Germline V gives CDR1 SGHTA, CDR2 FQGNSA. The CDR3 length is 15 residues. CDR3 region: CASSPETGGRTEAFF. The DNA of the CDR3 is TGTGCCAGCAGCCCCGAGACAGGGGGAAGAACTGAAGCTTTCTTT.

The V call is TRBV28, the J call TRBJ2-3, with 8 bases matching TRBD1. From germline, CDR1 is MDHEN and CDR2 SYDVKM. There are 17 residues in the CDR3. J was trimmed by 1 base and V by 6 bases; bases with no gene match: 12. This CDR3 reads CASSQIVTGVGTDTQYF. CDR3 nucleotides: TGTGCCAGCAGCCAAATCGTGACAGGGGTCGGCACAGATACGCAGTATTTT.

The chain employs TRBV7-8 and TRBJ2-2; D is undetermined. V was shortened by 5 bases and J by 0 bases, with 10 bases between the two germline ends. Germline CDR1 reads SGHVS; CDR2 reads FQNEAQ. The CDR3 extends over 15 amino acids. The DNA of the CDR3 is TGTGCCAGCAGCAACCAACAAACGAACACCGGGGAGCTGTTTTTT. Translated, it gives CASSNQQTNTGELFF.

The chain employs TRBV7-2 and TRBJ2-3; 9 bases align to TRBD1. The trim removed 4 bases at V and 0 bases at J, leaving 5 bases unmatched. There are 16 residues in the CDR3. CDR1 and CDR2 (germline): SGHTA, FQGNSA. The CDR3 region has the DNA TGTGCCAGCAGCTACTCCGGGACAGGGAGCACAGATACGCAGTATTTT. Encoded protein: CASSYSGTGSTDTQYF.

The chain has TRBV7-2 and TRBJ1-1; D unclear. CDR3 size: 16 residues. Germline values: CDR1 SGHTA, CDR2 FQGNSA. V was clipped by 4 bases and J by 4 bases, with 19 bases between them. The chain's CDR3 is CASSSPRTGVGTEAFF. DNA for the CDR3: TGTGCCAGCAGCTCCCCGAGGACGGGAGTGGGCACTGAAGCTTTCTTT.

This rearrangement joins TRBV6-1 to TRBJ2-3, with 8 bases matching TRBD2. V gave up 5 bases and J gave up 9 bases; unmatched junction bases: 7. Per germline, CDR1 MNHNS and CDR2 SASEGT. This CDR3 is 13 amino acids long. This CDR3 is CASSLGQRGTQYF. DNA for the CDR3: TGTGCCAGCAGTCTTGGACAGCGGGGGACGCAGTATTTT.